A selection of T cell receptor beta chains follows, all from one sample in a study of sequential checkpoint blockade in melanoma. Clones were read by immunoSEQ multiplex PCR, and TCRdb kept only the in-frame ones, dropping some. The sample lists around 12,000 clones; roughly 81% were seen once. Sample: CD8+ T cells sorted from blood (inferred from file names), taken from a patient given nivolumab and ipilimumab in sequence. All receptors derive from a human donor with melanoma. CDR3s leave out the opening cysteine and the closing phenylalanine or tryptophan.

CDR3 protein | V gene
ASTATGENIQY | TRBV2
ASSPGLAGGHEQY | TRBV7-7
ASSWGQGEAF | TRBV5-4
ASSIQGFGTEAF | TRBV6-5
ASSVGPAGNEQF | TRBV27
ASETGGFFRRTEAF | TRBV6-7
ASSLWEGYNEQF | TRBV27
ASSWTSGTQDTQY | TRBV28
ASSYGSTGQPQH | TRBV6-6
ASNPGSYNEQF | TRBV5-1
ASSQGVAGIYEQY | TRBV4-3
ASSVGGGESDTQY | TRBV7-6
ARSLPSGRASGELF | TRBV5-3
ASSLTGGGGSTEAF | TRBV5-1
ASSFAASGLTYEQY | TRBV11-2
AISVTGDSYEQY | TRBV10-3
ASSYGRDEAF | TRBV6-6
SVDGEAGGPPDTQY | TRBV29-1
ASSCRGGQAEAF | TRBV6-6
ASSKGWDSPLH | TRBV27
ASSPKDRGIEQY | TRBV11-2
ASSLVGRGTYEQY | TRBV7-9
SVTGQNTGELF | TRBV29-1
ASRWTSGTSYNEQF | TRBV19
ASSTTDRADTQY | TRBV4-1
ASSLGRADTQY | TRBV5-6
ASSPRLRGDEQY | TRBV6-1
ASSQDLVLAGARDEQY | TRBV4-3
ASSFRQGRNEQF | TRBV28
ATSTSGGTSGSWLSDTQY | TRBV15
ASSKTSGSLETQY | TRBV19
ASSLTGRGTEAF | TRBV5-4
ASSPPPGQEAFETQY | TRBV18
ASSRLQGLKTEAF | TRBV9
ASSVGDTSSYNEQF | TRBV9
AWREGTGDYEQF | TRBV30
ASSQVGLAEQY | TRBV4-1
ASSTGTVRAREKLF | TRBV19
ASSLGHKIEQY | TRBV28
ASSQVLAGDEQY | TRBV4-1
AISALGQGARYYGYT | TRBV10-3
ASSLAGGPTRSYNEQF | TRBV7-9
ASSHSGQGDQPQH | TRBV5-1
ASSLMAGAAGELF | TRBV28
ASSFRGSNQPQH | TRBV27
ASSSDGGYT | TRBV9
ASSLGTVNQPQH | TRBV28
ASSETGLAGDEQY | TRBV27